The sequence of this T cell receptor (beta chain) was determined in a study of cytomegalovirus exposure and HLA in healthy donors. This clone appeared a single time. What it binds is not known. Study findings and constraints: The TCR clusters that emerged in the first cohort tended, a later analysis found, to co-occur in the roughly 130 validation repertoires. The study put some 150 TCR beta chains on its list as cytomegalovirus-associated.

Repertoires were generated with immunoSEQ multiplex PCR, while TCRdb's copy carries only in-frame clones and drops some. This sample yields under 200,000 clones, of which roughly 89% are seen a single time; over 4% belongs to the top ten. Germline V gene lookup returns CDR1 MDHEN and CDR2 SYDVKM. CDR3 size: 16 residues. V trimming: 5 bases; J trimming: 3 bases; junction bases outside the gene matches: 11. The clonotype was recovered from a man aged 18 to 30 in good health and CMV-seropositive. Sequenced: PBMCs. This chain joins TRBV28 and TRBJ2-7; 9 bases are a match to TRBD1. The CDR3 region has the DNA TGTGCCAGCAGTCCATCGGGACAGGGTCGAAGCTACGAGCAGTACTTC. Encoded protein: CASSPSGQGRSYEQYF.